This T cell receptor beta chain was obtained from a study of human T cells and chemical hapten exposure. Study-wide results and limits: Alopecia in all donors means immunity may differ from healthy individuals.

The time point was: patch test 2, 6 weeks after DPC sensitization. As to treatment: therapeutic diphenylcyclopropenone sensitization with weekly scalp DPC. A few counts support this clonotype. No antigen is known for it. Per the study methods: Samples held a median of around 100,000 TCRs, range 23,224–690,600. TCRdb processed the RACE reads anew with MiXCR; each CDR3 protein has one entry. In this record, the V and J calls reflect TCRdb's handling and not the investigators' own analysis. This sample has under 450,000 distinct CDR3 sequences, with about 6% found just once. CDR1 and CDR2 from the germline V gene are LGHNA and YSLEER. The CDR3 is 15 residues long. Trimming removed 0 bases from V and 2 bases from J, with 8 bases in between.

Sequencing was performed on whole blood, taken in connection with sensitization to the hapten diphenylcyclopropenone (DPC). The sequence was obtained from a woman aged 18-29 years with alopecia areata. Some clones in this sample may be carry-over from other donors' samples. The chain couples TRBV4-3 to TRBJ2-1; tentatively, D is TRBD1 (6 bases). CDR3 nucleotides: TGCGCCAGCAGCCAAGACAGGGGCACCTACAATGAGCAGTTCTTC. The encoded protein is CASSQDRGTYNEQFF.